The present TCR beta chain was sequenced within a study of T cells in localized non-small cell lung cancer. Per the germline V gene, CDR1 is MDHEN and CDR2 is SYDVKM. The CDR3 consists of 13 residues. Trimming left V 4 bases short and J 0 bases short, with 6 bases between. TCRdb's table, derived via immunoSEQ multiplex PCR, lists solely in-frame clones and lacks some. The table records over 70,000 clones, approximately 91% of them present only once. The input for sequencing was PBMCs, taken before any cancer treatment. This clonotype originated in a woman aged 35 to 75 with stage II squamous cell lung carcinoma. The J gene is TRBJ1-2, the V gene TRBV28, with TRBD1 as a possible D gene (5 bases). CDR3: CASSSGPNYGYTF. DNA of the CDR3: TGTGCCAGCAGTTCGGGGCCTAACTATGGCTACACCTTC.